This TCR beta chain was identified during a study of T cells in Graves' hyperthyroidism and ophthalmopathy (dated 2019 in TCRdb). With respect to the entire study: Peripheral blood was collected at initial diagnosis, before any treatment. An independent validation cohort of around 19 hyperthyroidism patients and more than 15 patients who later progressed to ophthalmopathy tested prospective prediction of ophthalmopathy. For training and testing, the 100 or so patients in the discovery cohort were randomly divided in a 7:3 ratio. The study also compared thyroid tissue and blood T-cell repertoires from five or six Graves' hyperthyroidism patients. The paper reports TCR Vbeta CDR3 sequencing of fewer than 150 peripheral blood samples: over 40 ophthalmopathy, roughly 74 hyperthyroidism and 17 progressor patients. TCR V-J signatures able to tell the groups apart were searched for in a discovery cohort of 100 patients, of whom 43 had Graves' ophthalmopathy and under 65 had stable Graves' hyperthyroidism. Once sampling was done, hyperthyroidism patients were given methimazole at a starting dose of 30 mg daily, whereas ophthalmopathy patients were given high-dose intravenous methylprednisolone. The paper as a whole reports these results and caveats: Sample size was not statistically predetermined, and investigators were not blinded to group allocation. Most expanded thyroid clonotypes (frequency above 0.001) were also found in blood, which suggests that blood repertoires may mirror thyroid immune responses. During validation, the model predicted progression to ophthalmopathy a median of approximately 6 months ahead of onset, with approximately 70% sensitivity and under 85% specificity. Ophthalmopathy was separated from stable hyperthyroidism by a 13 V-J signature model, with around 90% sensitivity and roughly 81% specificity obtained in cross-validation and 80%/75% obtained in testing.

Remarks on this clonotype: Its target antigen remains unknown. No base-level quality is on record; no much larger clone is a single base apart.

Amplification of TCR beta CDR3 regions was carried out from RNA transcripts. A first-round RT-PCR of the TCR CDR3 used the HTBI primer set with the Qiagen OneStep RT-PCR kit. A second multiplex PCR round built the libraries, followed by size selection and purification. Paired-end sequencing of the libraries was performed with 100 bp reads on an Illumina HiSeq2000. The authors processed their data as follows. SOAPnuke was used to process the raw data, with reads discarded if the reads contained adapters or uncalled bases, had a mean Phred below 15, or lacked an exact constant-primer or identifier match. COPE v1.2.5 was used to merge high-quality paired reads, and clonotypes were defined as unique nucleotide sequences. Clonotypes were aligned to IMGT TRBV, TRBD and TRBJ reference segments using MiTCR v1.1. Analysis was restricted to V-J combinations with a frequency above 0.0001, which covered 99.2% of repertoires. The TCS score was defined as the ratio of F50 (clonal expansion) to E x V (chaos), calculated using BLOSUM62-based TCRdist between CDR3 peptides within each V-J. Welch's t-statistics and random forest reduced some 510 V-J features to under 15, which were used in a naive Bayes classifier (R e1071). The similarity between thyroid and blood repertoires was quantified using the Morisita-Horn index. Clones were called with MiXCR by TCRdb after fastp trimmed the public reads at Q25, and only in-frame beta chains were retained. Identical CDR3 protein sequences are pooled into one entry, listed with their most common genes and DNA. These V and J calls originate from TCRdb's pipeline instead of the authors' own analysis. This sample holds more than 500,000 distinct CDR3 sequences; roughly 14% were observed only once. In total, the top ten clones hold over 3.5% of the sample.

In the ophthalmopathy patients, disease was moderately to severely active, with a Clinical Activity Score of 3 or more, a NOSPECS grade of 4 or more, and a duration of less than 3 months. The study excluded patients with uncontrolled infections, other autoimmune diseases, pregnancy or lactation. Diagnoses relied on clinical symptoms, serum thyroxine and TRAb, thyroid ultrasound and orbital computed tomography. PBMCs were isolated from 7.5 to 10 ml of fresh peripheral blood by Ficoll-Paque density gradient centrifugation. Total RNA was extracted with Trizol reagent, and quality was checked on an Agilent 2100 Bioanalyzer. Sequences were obtained from blood. This clonotype originated in a woman between 35 and 50 years old with Graves' ophthalmopathy.

The DNA is TGTGCCAGCACGAGGGGCCGGGAGCAGTACTTC. Its amino acids are CASTRGREQYF. The V gene is TRBV28 and the J gene is TRBJ2-7; the D segment may tentatively be TRBD1 or TRBD2, each giving 5 matched bases. Relative to germline, V is 7 bases shorter and J is 7 bases shorter, with 11 bases between their ends. The CDR3 has 11 amino acids, counting the end cysteine and phenylalanine. Only the CDR3 DNA stays, 33 bases, in frame from base 1. In the germline V gene, CDR1 corresponds to MDHEN and CDR2 to SYDVKM.